Listed here are 16 T cell receptor beta chains from one sample, sequenced in a study of T cell responses to AZD1222 COVID-19 vaccine. Method: immunoSEQ multiplex PCR; TCRdb's copy keeps in-frame clones and lacks some. The sample yields some 150,000 clones, approximately 91% seen once. This material consisted of peripheral blood, taken 28 days after the second AZD1222 dose. The receptors originated from an adult who received the AZD1222 COVID-19 vaccine.

V is TRBV6-2 or TRBV6-3 and J is TRBJ2-1; the D gene is possibly TRBD2 (6 bases). Germline CDR1 and CDR2: MNHEY and SVGEGT. The CDR3 sequence is 16 residues long. Between the trimmed V and J ends, which lost 0 bases and 4 bases, there was a span of 13 bases. The CDR3 region is CASSYSAGGEYNEQFF. CDR3 DNA sequence: TGTGCCAGCAGTTACTCGGCGGGCGGGGAATACAATGAGCAGTTCTTC.

The chain is built from TRBV2 and TRBJ1-2; D gene uncertain. In germline, CDR1 is SNHLY, CDR2 FYNNEI. The CDR3 is made up of 10 amino acids. V lost 9 bases and J 5 bases, leaving 7 bases between the germline ends. The CDR3 is CARALYGYTF. CDR3 in DNA: TGTGCCAGAGCGTTATATGGCTACACCTTC.

There are a few counts of this clone. V is TRBV7-6 and J is TRBJ1-6, with a possible D match to TRBD1 (5 bases). CDR3 length: 14 residues. CDR1 is SGHVS, CDR2 FNYEAQ, per germline. V lost 5 bases and J 7 bases, leaving 12 bases between the germline ends. CDR3 sequence (DNA): TGTGCCAGCAGCATGACTGAGGGGAATTCACCCCTCCACTTT. Protein: CASSMTEGNSPLHF.

The DNA for the CDR3 is TGTGCCAGCAGCCAAGACGTCAGCGCGTCCTACGAGCAGTACTTC. Translating it yields CASSQDVSASYEQYF. J is TRBJ2-7 and V is TRBV3-1 (or the pseudogene TRBV3-2), with D unresolved. CDR1 is LGHDT and CDR2 is YNNKEL in the germline V gene (reference sequence). V shed 0 bases and J shed 1 base, with 10 bases lying between them. The length of the CDR3 is 15 residues.

The genes are TRBV14 and TRBJ2-1; D uncertain. Germline loops: CDR1 SGHDN, CDR2 FVKESK. V dropped 1 base and J dropped 10 bases, with 17 bases sitting between them. The CDR3 has 15 residues. The CDR3 protein is CASSQGKEWQFEQFF. The CDR3 nucleotides read TGTGCCAGCAGCCAAGGGAAAGAATGGCAATTCGAGCAGTTCTTC.

V and J are TRBV12-5 and TRBJ2-7; the D call may be TRBD1 or TRBD2 (5 bases each). Germline V lookup: CDR1 LGHNT, CDR2 FRNRAP. Trimming took off 6 bases at V and 2 bases at J, with 17 bases between the two ends. The CDR3 is 15 amino acids. CDR3 in DNA: TGTGCTAGTGGCCCGGGGCCATCCGCAACCTACGAGCAGTACTTC. Its protein product is CASGPGPSATYEQYF.

The rearrangement uses TRBV7-2 and TRBJ2-3, with 12 nucleotides matching TRBD2. V shed 6 bases and J 4 bases; nucleotides not matched to a gene: 11. The CDR3 runs 17 residues. CDR1 is SGHTA, CDR2 FQGNSA, per germline. The CDR3 here is CASRDQLAGGGADTQYF. CDR3 DNA sequence: TGTGCCAGCAGAGACCAACTAGCGGGGGGAGGGGCAGATACGCAGTATTTT.

The genes are TRBV6-5 and TRBJ1-6; 8 bases agree with TRBD1. This CDR3 is built from 15 residues. J gave up 10 bases and V 6 bases, and 11 bases lay outside the gene matches. Germline V gene data show CDR1 as MNHEY and CDR2 as SVGAGI. The CDR3 reads CASRRTGSGESPLHF. DNA of the CDR3: TGTGCCAGCAGGCGGACAGGGAGTGGGGAATCACCCCTCCACTTT.

The rearrangement uses TRBV6-5 and TRBJ2-1, with D perhaps matching TRBD2 (6 bases). CDR3 length: 15 residues. Germline lookup yields CDR1 MNHEY and CDR2 SVGAGI. Trimming stripped 7 bases from V and 0 bases from J, with 13 bases between. The CDR3 nucleotides are TGTGCCAGCAAGGAGGGACTCAGCTCCTACAATGAGCAGTTCTTC. It codes for CASKEGLSSYNEQFF.

The chain couples TRBV6-1 to TRBJ2-7, with D possibly TRBD2 on 7 matching bases. The CDR3 has 15 residues. CDR1 is MNHNS and CDR2 is SASEGT in the germline V gene. Deletions cut 2 bases from V and 7 bases from J, with 18 bases between. Here the CDR3 DNA reads TGTGCCAGCAGTGAACACCTAGGGGGGGTTGGAGAGCAGTACTTC. Protein sequence: CASSEHLGGVGEQYF.

J is TRBJ2-5 and V is TRBV7-8; no firm D call. Germline V lookup: CDR1 SGHVS, CDR2 FQNEAQ. This CDR3 spans 12 amino acids. V gave up 2 bases and J gave up 2 bases, with 3 bases separating them. The CDR3 loop reads CASSLIQETQYF. In nucleotides, the CDR3 is TGTGCCAGCAGCTTAATACAAGAGACCCAGTACTTC.

The chain uses TRBV15 and TRBJ2-3; D remains unclear. The CDR3 is 13 amino acids. V lost 4 bases and J lost 4, with 9 bases in between. Germline V gene sequence: CDR1 LNHNV, CDR2 YYDKDF (reference sequence). Written as DNA, the CDR3 is TGTGCCACCAGCATCCCCCCGGCAGATACGCAGTATTTT. This translates into CATSIPPADTQYF.

The chain links TRBV9 to TRBJ2-1; the D gene is possibly TRBD2 (5 bases). The V end was cut by 0 bases, the J end by 1 base, with 8 bases between. Germline loops: CDR1 SGDLS, CDR2 YYNGEE. The CDR3 consists of 15 residues. The CDR3 loop reads CASSVGTGSYNEQFF. CDR3 nucleotide sequence: TGTGCCAGCAGCGTAGGAACGGGGTCCTACAATGAGCAGTTCTTC.

The rearrangement links TRBV3-1 (or the pseudogene TRBV3-2) to TRBJ1-2; D gene ambiguous. Trimming stripped 5 bases from V and 1 base from J, with 14 bases between. Germline-derived CDR1 and CDR2 are LGHDT and YNNKEL (reference sequence). This CDR3 contains 15 residues. The DNA of the CDR3 is TGTGCCAGCAGCACCCGCGGACGGAGTAACTATGGCTACACCTTC. It codes for CASSTRGRSNYGYTF.

The chain employs TRBV6-4 and TRBJ2-1; 7 nucleotides agree with TRBD2. Germline CDR1 reads MRHNA; CDR2 reads SNTAGT. The CDR3 is made up of 16 amino acids. The ends lost 5 bases at V and 8 bases at J; junction bases unmatched: 15. The CDR3 sequence is CASSPSGPFPGDEQFF. The DNA of the CDR3 is TGTGCCAGCAGTCCTAGCGGACCATTCCCCGGGGATGAGCAGTTCTTC.

The chain carries TRBV15 and TRBJ1-1; 11 positions agree with TRBD1. The CDR3 covers 15 residues. The ends lost 1 base at V and 5 bases at J; junction bases unmatched: 3. The germline V gene encodes CDR1 LNHNV and CDR2 YYDKDF (reference sequence). The CDR3 sequence: CATSRGGTGGTEAFF. DNA of the CDR3: TGTGCCACCAGCAGAGGAGGGACAGGGGGAACTGAAGCTTTCTTT. The variable domain in full, completed from reference TRBV15 and TRBJ1-1, reads DAMVIQNPRYQVTQFGKPVTLSCSQTLNHNVMYWYQQKSSQAPKLLFHYYDKDFNNEADTPDNFQSRRPNTSFCFLDIRSPGLGDTAMYLCATSRGGTGGTEAFFGQGTRLTVV.